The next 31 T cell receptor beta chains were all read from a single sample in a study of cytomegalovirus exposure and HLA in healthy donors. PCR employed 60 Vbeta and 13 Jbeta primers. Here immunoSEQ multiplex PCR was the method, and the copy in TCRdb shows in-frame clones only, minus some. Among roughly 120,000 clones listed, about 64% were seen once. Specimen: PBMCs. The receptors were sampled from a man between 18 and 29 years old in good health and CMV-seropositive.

The CDR3 loop reads CAWSVCRTSGVSDTQYF. DNA of the CDR3: TGTGCCTGGAGTGTATGTCGGACTAGCGGGGTCTCAGATACGCAGTATTTT. The chain carries TRBV30 and TRBJ2-3; TRBD2 matches at 12 bases. The CDR3 loop spans 17 amino acids. With V trimmed by 0 bases and J by 4 bases, 8 bases remained unmatched. Germline CDR1 reads GTSNPN; CDR2 reads SVGIG (reference sequence).

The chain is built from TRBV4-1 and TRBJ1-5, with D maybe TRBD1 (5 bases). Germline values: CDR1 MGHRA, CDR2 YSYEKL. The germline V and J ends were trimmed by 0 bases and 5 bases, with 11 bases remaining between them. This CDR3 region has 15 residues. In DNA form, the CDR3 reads TGCGCCAGCAGCCAAGATGCGGACAAGTATCAGCCCCAGCATTTT. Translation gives CASSQDADKYQPQHF.

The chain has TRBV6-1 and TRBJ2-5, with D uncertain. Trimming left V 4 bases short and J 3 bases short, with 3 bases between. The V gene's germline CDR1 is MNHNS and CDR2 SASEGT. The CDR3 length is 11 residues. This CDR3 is CASSGEETQYF. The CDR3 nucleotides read TGTGCCAGCAGTGGAGAAGAGACCCAGTACTTC.

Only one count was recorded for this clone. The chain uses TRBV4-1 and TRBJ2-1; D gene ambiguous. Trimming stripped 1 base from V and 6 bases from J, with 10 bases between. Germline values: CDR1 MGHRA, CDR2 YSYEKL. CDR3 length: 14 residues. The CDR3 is CASSQARLGNEQFF. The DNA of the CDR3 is TGCGCCAGCAGCCAAGCGAGACTGGGCAATGAGCAGTTCTTC.

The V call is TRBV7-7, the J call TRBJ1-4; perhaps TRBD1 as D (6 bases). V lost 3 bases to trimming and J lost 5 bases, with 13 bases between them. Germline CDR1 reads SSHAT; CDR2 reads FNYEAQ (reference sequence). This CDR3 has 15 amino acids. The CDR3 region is CASSFQGFPNEKLFF. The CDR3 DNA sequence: TGTGCCAGCAGCTTTCAGGGGTTCCCCAATGAAAAACTGTTTTTT.

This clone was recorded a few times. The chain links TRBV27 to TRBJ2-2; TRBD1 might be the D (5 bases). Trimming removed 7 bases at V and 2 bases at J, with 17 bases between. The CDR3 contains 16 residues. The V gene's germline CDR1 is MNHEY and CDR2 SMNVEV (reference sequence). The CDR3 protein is CASKSPLGENTGELFF. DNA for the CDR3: TGTGCCAGCAAATCACCCCTAGGGGAAAACACCGGGGAGCTGTTTTTT.

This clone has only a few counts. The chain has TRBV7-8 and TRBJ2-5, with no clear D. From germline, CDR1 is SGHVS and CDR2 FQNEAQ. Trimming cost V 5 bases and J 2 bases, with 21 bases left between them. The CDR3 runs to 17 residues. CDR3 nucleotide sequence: TGTGCCAGCAGCATTTCGACGGTTGGGCCTTTACAAGAGACCCAGTACTTC. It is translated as CASSISTVGPLQETQYF.

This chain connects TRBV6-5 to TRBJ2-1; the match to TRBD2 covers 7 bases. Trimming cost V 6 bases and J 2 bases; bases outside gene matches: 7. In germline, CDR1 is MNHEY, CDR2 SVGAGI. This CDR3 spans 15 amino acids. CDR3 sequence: CASSPLGGAYNEQFF. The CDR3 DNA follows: TGTGCCAGCAGCCCTCTTGGGGGGGCCTACAATGAGCAGTTCTTC.

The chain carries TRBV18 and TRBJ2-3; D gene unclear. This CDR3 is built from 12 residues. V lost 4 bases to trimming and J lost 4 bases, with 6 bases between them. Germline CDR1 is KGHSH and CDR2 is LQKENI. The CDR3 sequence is CASSRAADTQYF. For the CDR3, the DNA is TGTGCCAGCTCACGGGCCGCAGATACGCAGTATTTT.

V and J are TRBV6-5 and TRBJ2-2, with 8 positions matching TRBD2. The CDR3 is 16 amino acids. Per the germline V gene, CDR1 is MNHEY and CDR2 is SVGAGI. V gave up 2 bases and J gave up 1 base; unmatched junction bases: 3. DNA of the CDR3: TGTGCCAGCAGTTACGTGGGACTAGGGAACACCGGGGAGCTGTTTTTT. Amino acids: CASSYVGLGNTGELFF.

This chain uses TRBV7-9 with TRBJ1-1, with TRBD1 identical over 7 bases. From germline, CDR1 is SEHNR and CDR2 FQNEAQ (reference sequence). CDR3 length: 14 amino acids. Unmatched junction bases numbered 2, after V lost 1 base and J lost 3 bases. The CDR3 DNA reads TGTGCCAGCAGCTTAGACAGGGGAGACACTGAAGCTTTCTTT. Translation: CASSLDRGDTEAFF.

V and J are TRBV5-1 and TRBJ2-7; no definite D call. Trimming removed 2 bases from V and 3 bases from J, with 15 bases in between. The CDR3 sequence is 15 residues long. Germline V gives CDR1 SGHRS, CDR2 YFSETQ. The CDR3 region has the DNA TGCGCCAGCAGCTTCGGGCTAGAGAGCGACTACGAGCAGTACGTC. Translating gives CASSFGLESDYEQYV.

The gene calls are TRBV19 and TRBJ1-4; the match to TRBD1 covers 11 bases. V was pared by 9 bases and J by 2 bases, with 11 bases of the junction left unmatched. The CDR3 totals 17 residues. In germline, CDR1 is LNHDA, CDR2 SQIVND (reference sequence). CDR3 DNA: TGTGCCAGCCCGGGACAGGGGGGGAATGGGACTAATGAAAAACTGTTTTTT. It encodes CASPGQGGNGTNEKLFF.

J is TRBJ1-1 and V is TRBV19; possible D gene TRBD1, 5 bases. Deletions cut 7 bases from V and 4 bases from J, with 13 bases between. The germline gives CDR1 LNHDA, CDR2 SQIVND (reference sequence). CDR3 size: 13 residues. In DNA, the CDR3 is TGTGCCAGTAAGTATCGGGGGTCCACTGAAGCTTTCTTT. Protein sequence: CASKYRGSTEAFF.

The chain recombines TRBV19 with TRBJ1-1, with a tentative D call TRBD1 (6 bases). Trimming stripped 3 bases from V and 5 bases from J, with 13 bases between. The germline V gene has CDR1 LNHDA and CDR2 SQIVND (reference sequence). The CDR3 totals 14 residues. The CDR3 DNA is TGTGCCAGTAGTATCAACAGGGTGCGGACTGAAGCTTTCTTT. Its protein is CASSINRVRTEAFF.

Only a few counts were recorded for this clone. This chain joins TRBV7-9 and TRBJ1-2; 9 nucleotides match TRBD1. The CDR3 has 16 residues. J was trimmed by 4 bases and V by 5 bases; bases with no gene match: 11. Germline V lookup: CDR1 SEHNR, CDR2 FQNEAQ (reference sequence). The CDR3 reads CASSPGQGTVFYGYTF. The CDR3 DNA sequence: TGTGCCAGCAGCCCCGGACAGGGGACCGTTTTCTATGGCTACACCTTC.

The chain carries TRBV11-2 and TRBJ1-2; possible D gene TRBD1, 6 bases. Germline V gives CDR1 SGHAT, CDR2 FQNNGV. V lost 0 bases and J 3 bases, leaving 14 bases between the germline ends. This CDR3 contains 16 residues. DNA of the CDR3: TGTGCCAGCAGCTTAGACCGCACAGGGAGAGACTATGGCTACACCTTC. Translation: CASSLDRTGRDYGYTF.

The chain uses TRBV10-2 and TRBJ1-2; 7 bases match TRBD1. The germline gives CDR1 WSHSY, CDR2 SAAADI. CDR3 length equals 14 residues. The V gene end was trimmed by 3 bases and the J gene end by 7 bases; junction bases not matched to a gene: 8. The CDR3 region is CASSDETGYCGYTF. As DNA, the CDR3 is TGCGCCAGCAGTGACGAGACAGGGTATTGTGGCTACACCTTC.

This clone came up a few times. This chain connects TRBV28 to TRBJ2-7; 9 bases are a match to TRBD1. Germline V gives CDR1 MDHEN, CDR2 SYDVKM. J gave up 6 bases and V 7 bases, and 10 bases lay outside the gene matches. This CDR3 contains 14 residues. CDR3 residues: CASTRDRVPLEQYF. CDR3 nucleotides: TGTGCCAGCACCCGGGACAGGGTACCTCTCGAGCAGTACTTC.

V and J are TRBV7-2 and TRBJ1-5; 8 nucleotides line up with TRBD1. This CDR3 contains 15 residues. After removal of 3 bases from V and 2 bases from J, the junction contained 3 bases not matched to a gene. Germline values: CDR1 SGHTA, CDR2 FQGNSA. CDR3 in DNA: TGTGCCAGCAGCTTCGGACAGGGCGGCAATCAGCCCCAGCATTTT. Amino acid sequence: CASSFGQGGNQPQHF.

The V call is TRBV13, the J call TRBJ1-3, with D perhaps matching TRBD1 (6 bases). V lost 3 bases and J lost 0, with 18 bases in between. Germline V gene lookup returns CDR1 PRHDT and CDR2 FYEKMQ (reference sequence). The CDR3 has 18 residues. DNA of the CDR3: TGTGCCAGCAGCTTTAAGTTAGTTGGACAGATCTCTGGAAACACCATATATTTT. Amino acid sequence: CASSFKLVGQISGNTIYF.

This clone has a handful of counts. CDR3 in amino acids: CASTRGEGCEAFF. The CDR3, as DNA: TGTGCCAGCACCAGGGGTGAGGGCTGTGAAGCTTTCTTT. The V and J genes are TRBV11-2 and TRBJ1-1, with D maybe TRBD1 (6 bases). Per the germline V gene, CDR1 is SGHAT and CDR2 is FQNNGV. With 7 bases removed from V and 7 bases from J, the gap between germline ends came to 16 bases. This CDR3 has 13 residues.

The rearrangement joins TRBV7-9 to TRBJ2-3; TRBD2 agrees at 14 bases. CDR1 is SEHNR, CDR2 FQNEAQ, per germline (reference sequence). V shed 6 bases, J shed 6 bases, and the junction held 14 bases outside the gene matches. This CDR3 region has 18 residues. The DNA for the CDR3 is TGTGCCAGCAGGGGACTAGCGGGGGTTCCTTATTGGGAGGATACGCAGTATTTT. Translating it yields CASRGLAGVPYWEDTQYF.

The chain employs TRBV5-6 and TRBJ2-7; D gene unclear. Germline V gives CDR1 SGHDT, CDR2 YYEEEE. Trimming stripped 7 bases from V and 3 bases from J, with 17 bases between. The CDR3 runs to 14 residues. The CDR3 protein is CASQDLQNRYEQYF. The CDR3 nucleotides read TGTGCCAGCCAAGATTTGCAGAACCGCTACGAGCAGTACTTC.

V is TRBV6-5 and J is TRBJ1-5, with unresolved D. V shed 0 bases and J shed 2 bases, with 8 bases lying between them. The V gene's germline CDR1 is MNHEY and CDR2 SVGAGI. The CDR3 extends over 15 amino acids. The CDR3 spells CASSYSSQGNQPQHF. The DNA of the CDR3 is TGTGCCAGCAGTTACTCGTCTCAGGGCAATCAGCCCCAGCATTTT.

CDR3 region: CASSYLTLVTQYF. The CDR3 DNA follows: TGTGCCAGCAGCTACCTGACATTAGTGACCCAGTACTTC. The rearrangement uses TRBV7-2 and TRBJ2-5; D not resolved. Germline lookup yields CDR1 SGHTA and CDR2 FQGNSA. The CDR3 runs 13 residues. V was pared by 4 bases and J by 7 bases, with 13 bases between.

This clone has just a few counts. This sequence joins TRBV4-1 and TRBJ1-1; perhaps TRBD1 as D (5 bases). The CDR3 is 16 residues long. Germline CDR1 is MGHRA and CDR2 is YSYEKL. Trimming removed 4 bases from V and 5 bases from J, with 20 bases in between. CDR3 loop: CASSPPRSGVGTEAFF. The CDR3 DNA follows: TGCGCCAGCAGCCCCCCCCGATCGGGGGTGGGAACTGAAGCTTTCTTT.

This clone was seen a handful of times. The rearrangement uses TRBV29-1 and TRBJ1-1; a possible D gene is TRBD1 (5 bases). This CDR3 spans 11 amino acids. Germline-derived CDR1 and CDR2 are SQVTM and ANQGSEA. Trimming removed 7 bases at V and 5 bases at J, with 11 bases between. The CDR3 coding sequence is TGCAGCGGACTCGGGGGAACTGAAGCTTTCTTT. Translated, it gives CSGLGGTEAFF.

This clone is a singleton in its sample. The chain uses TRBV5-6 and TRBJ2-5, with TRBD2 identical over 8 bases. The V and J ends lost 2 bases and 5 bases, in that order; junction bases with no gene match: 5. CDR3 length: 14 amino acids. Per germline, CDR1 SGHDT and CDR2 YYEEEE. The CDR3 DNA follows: TGTGCCAGCAGCTTCGGGGGGGGCCTCGAGACCCAGTACTTC. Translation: CASSFGGGLETQYF.

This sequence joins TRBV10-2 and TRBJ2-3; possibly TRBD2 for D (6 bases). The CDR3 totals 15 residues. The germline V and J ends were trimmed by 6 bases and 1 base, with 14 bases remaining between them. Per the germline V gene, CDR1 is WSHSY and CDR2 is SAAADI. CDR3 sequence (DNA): TGCGCCAGCAGCGATCGCTGGGAGGGCACAGATACGCAGTATTTT. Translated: CASSDRWEGTDTQYF.

Written as DNA, the CDR3 is TGCAGCGTTGTCGGCAGGGGAACGGATACGCAGTATTTT. This sequence encodes CSVVGRGTDTQYF. This rearrangement joins TRBV29-1 to TRBJ2-3, with D perhaps matching TRBD1 (6 bases). From germline, CDR1 is SQVTM and CDR2 ANQGSEA. There are 13 residues in the CDR3. Between the trimmed V and J ends, which lost 4 bases and 6 bases, there was a span of 14 bases.